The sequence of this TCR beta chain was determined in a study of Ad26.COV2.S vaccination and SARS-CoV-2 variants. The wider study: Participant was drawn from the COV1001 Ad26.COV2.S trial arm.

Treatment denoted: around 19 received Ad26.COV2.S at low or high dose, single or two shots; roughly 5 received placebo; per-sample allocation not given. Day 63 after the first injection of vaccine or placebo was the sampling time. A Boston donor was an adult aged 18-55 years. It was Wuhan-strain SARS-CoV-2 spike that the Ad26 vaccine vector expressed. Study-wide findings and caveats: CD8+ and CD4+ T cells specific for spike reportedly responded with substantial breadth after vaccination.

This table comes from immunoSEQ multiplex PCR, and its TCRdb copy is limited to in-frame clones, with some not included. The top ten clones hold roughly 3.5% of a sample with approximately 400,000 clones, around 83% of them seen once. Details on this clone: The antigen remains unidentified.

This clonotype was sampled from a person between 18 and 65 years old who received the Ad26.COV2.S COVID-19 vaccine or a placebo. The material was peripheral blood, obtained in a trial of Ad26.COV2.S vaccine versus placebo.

CDR3 sequence (DNA): TGTGCCAGCAGCCAAGAGTCTGCCCAGCGAGTGAGAGGCTACACCTTC. This translates into CASSQESAQRVRGYTF. V usage is TRBV3-1 (or the pseudogene TRBV3-2) and J usage is TRBJ1-2; the D is unclear. V was trimmed by 0 bases and J by 8 bases, leaving 19 bases between them. Germline V gene lookup returns CDR1 LGHDT and CDR2 YNNKEL (reference sequence). The CDR3 has 16 amino acids.